Listed below are T cell receptor beta chains from one sample, sequenced in a study of T cells in localized non-small cell lung cancer. Sequenced by immunoSEQ multiplex PCR; TCRdb stores in-frame clones only, minus some. The table shows around 26,000 clones, with 70% to 90% occurring only once. This sample comprised peripheral blood, obtained before any cancer treatment. These receptor sequences come from a woman between 18 and 50 years old with stage I lung adenocarcinoma. Both conserved end residues are part of each CDR3. The order of the fields is clone size, D gene, V gene, J gene, CDR3 DNA, CDR3 protein. The D gene is left open where the match is weak. Clone size is stated in some rows and not others, as once, few, many or a class when expanded.

clone size: -; D gene: -; V gene: TRBV28; J gene: TRBJ2-7; CDR3 DNA: TGTGCCAGCAGTGGGGGGGACAACTACGAGCAGTACTTC; CDR3 protein: CASSGGDNYEQYF
clone size: -; D gene: -; V gene: TRBV11-2; J gene: TRBJ2-7; CDR3 DNA: TGTGCCAGCAGCTTAGCCGACATGGGATACGAGCAGTACTTC; CDR3 protein: CASSLADMGYEQYF
clone size: once; D gene: -; V gene: TRBV7-9; J gene: TRBJ2-5; CDR3 DNA: TGTGCCAGCAGCTCTCTGGGTAGCGTCGGAGAGACCCAGTACTTC; CDR3 protein: CASSSLGSVGETQYF
clone size: -; D gene: -; V gene: TRBV18; J gene: TRBJ2-7; CDR3 DNA: TGTGCCAGCTCACAGCCTCAGGGAGGCGAGCAGTACTTC; CDR3 protein: CASSQPQGGEQYF
clone size: -; D gene: TRBD1; V gene: TRBV27; J gene: TRBJ1-2; CDR3 DNA: TGTGCCAGCAGTACAACCCCGGACAGGGCCTATGGCTACACCTTC; CDR3 protein: CASSTTPDRAYGYTF
clone size: -; D gene: -; V gene: TRBV4-1; J gene: TRBJ1-5; CDR3 DNA: TGCGCCAGCAGCCAAGAAAACGGGATCAATCAGCCCCAGCATTTT; CDR3 protein: CASSQENGINQPQHF
clone size: -; D gene: -; V gene: TRBV18; J gene: TRBJ2-7; CDR3 DNA: TGTGCCAGCTCACCAATCGGGCTCTCCTACGAGCAGTACTTC; CDR3 protein: CASSPIGLSYEQYF
clone size: once; D gene: TRBD1; V gene: TRBV6-5; J gene: TRBJ1-5; CDR3 DNA: TGTGCCAGCAGTTCAGGGGGCCGAGTGGGTCAGCCCCAGCATTTT; CDR3 protein: CASSSGGRVGQPQHF
clone size: -; D gene: -; V gene: TRBV11-2; J gene: TRBJ2-1; CDR3 DNA: TGTGCCAGCAGCTCCTGGGGATTGGCGAACAATGAGCAGTTCTTC; CDR3 protein: CASSSWGLANNEQFF
clone size: -; D gene: -; V gene: TRBV30; J gene: TRBJ2-2; CDR3 DNA: TGTGCCTGGAGTGTGGGGAACACCGGGGAGCTGTTTTTT; CDR3 protein: CAWSVGNTGELFF
clone size: -; D gene: TRBD1; V gene: TRBV2; J gene: TRBJ2-2; CDR3 DNA: TGTGCCAGCAGATCCGGGACAGTCAGGACCGGGGAGCTGTTTTTT; CDR3 protein: CASRSGTVRTGELFF
clone size: -; D gene: TRBD1; V gene: TRBV18; J gene: TRBJ2-5; CDR3 DNA: TGTGCCAGCTCACCACGGGGGACAGGGGCATTAGAGACCCAGTACTTC; CDR3 protein: CASSPRGTGALETQYF
clone size: -; D gene: -; V gene: TRBV19; J gene: TRBJ2-7; CDR3 DNA: TGTGCCAGTAGTATTTTGGGGGGCTGGAACGAGCAGTACTTC; CDR3 protein: CASSILGGWNEQYF
clone size: -; D gene: -; V gene: TRBV29-1; J gene: TRBJ1-1; CDR3 DNA: TGCAGCGCCCCACAAGTGAACACTGAAGCTTTCTTT; CDR3 protein: CSAPQVNTEAFF
clone size: -; D gene: TRBD1; V gene: TRBV5-8; J gene: TRBJ2-4; CDR3 DNA: TGTGCCAGCAGCTTGAGAGGGGGCAGCCCGGTAAACAAAAACATTCAGTACTTC; CDR3 protein: CASSLRGGSPVNKNIQYF
clone size: -; D gene: -; V gene: TRBV6-5; J gene: TRBJ1-3; CDR3 DNA: TGTGCCAGCAGTTCCCCGGCATCTGGAAACACCATATATTTT; CDR3 protein: CASSSPASGNTIYF
clone size: -; D gene: TRBD1; V gene: TRBV5-5; J gene: TRBJ2-3; CDR3 DNA: TGTGCCAGCAGCACAAGGACAGGGCTGGGCACAGATACGCAGTATTTT; CDR3 protein: CASSTRTGLGTDTQYF
clone size: few; D gene: TRBD1; V gene: TRBV6-5; J gene: TRBJ2-7; CDR3 DNA: TGTGCCAGCAGTCCGAAGGGACAGGGTAAGCAGTACTTC; CDR3 protein: CASSPKGQGKQYF
clone size: -; D gene: -; V gene: TRBV11-3; J gene: TRBJ2-5; CDR3 DNA: TGTGCCAGCAGCCCTTGGGGGGCCGGTGAGACCCAGTACTTC; CDR3 protein: CASSPWGAGETQYF
clone size: -; D gene: -; V gene: TRBV7-6; J gene: TRBJ1-1; CDR3 DNA: TGTGCCAGCAGCTTAGGCGGGGTAGGGAACACTGAAGCTTTCTTT; CDR3 protein: CASSLGGVGNTEAFF
clone size: once; D gene: -; V gene: TRBV19; J gene: TRBJ1-1; CDR3 DNA: TGTGCCAGTAGTATCGGGGCAGATGAAGCTTTCTTT; CDR3 protein: CASSIGADEAFF
clone size: few; D gene: -; V gene: TRBV9; J gene: TRBJ1-1; CDR3 DNA: TGTGCCAGCAGCGTAGACACGACGAACACTGAAGCTTTCTTT; CDR3 protein: CASSVDTTNTEAFF
clone size: -; D gene: -; V gene: TRBV30; J gene: TRBJ1-1; CDR3 DNA: TGTGCCTGGAGTGTACCCCTCGCCCAACCGAACACTGAAGCTTTCTTT; CDR3 protein: CAWSVPLAQPNTEAFF
clone size: -; D gene: TRBD1; V gene: TRBV7-2; J gene: TRBJ2-3; CDR3 DNA: TGTGCCAGCAGCTTGGCGGGGACAGGGCTCACAGATACGCAGTATTTT; CDR3 protein: CASSLAGTGLTDTQYF
clone size: -; D gene: -; V gene: TRBV6-1; J gene: TRBJ1-2; CDR3 DNA: TGTGCCAGCAGTGTAACCAGGGGTGGGTATGGCTACACCTTC; CDR3 protein: CASSVTRGGYGYTF
clone size: -; D gene: -; V gene: TRBV21-1; J gene: TRBJ2-2; CDR3 DNA: TGTGCCAGCAGCAAACCCGTTCTATACCGTCAACGGTCCGGGGAGCTGTTTTTT; CDR3 protein: CASSKPVLYRQRSGELFF
clone size: -; D gene: -; V gene: TRBV29-1; J gene: TRBJ2-1; CDR3 DNA: TGCAGCGTTGTCACCTACAATGAGCAGTTCTTC; CDR3 protein: CSVVTYNEQFF
clone size: -; D gene: -; V gene: TRBV30; J gene: TRBJ2-3; CDR3 DNA: TGTGCCTGGAGGGGGGGAACAGATACGCAGTATTTT; CDR3 protein: CAWRGGTDTQYF
clone size: -; D gene: -; V gene: TRBV18; J gene: TRBJ2-7; CDR3 DNA: TGTGCCAGCTCACCCAGGCGGGCCGTAGCCTACGAGCAGTACTTC; CDR3 protein: CASSPRRAVAYEQYF
clone size: -; D gene: TRBD2; V gene: TRBV5-1; J gene: TRBJ2-3; CDR3 DNA: TGCGCCAGCAGCTTGGGGAATAGCGGGGGCCAGGATACGCAGTATTTT; CDR3 protein: CASSLGNSGGQDTQYF
clone size: -; D gene: TRBD1; V gene: TRBV23-1; J gene: TRBJ1-1; CDR3 DNA: TGCGCCAGCAGCAGGCCGGGACAGGGGGCTTGGAACACTGAAGCTTTCTTT; CDR3 protein: CASSRPGQGAWNTEAFF
clone size: -; D gene: -; V gene: TRBV30; J gene: TRBJ2-3; CDR3 DNA: TGTGCCTGGACCAGGGGTGACACAGATACGCAGTATTTT; CDR3 protein: CAWTRGDTDTQYF
clone size: -; D gene: -; V gene: TRBV5-8; J gene: TRBJ2-2; CDR3 DNA: TGTGCCAGCAGCTTCAGGGGTGCCGGGGAGCTGTTTTTT; CDR3 protein: CASSFRGAGELFF
clone size: -; D gene: TRBD1; V gene: TRBV5-1; J gene: TRBJ2-1; CDR3 DNA: TGCGCCAGCAGCTCAGATGGGACAGGGCATGAGCAGTTCTTC; CDR3 protein: CASSSDGTGHEQFF
clone size: -; D gene: -; V gene: TRBV27; J gene: TRBJ2-7; CDR3 DNA: TGTGCCAGCAGTTCCACAGGTCTTGTCTACGAGCAGTACTTC; CDR3 protein: CASSSTGLVYEQYF
clone size: -; D gene: -; V gene: TRBV27; J gene: TRBJ2-2; CDR3 DNA: TGTGCCAGAACTCCCCCGGGCAGGGCGGGCGGGGAGCTGTTTTTT; CDR3 protein: CARTPPGRAGGELFF
clone size: -; D gene: -; V gene: TRBV2; J gene: TRBJ1-5; CDR3 DNA: TGTGCCAGCCGGACCAGCAATCAGCCCCAGCATTTT; CDR3 protein: CASRTSNQPQHF
clone size: -; D gene: TRBD2; V gene: TRBV19; J gene: TRBJ2-1; CDR3 DNA: TGTGCCAGTAGCCTAGCGGAAGATTACAATGAGCAGTTCTTC; CDR3 protein: CASSLAEDYNEQFF
clone size: -; D gene: TRBD1; V gene: TRBV5-1; J gene: TRBJ2-1; CDR3 DNA: TGCGCCAGCAGCTTGAACGGACAGGGGAGGGATGAGCAGTTCTTC; CDR3 protein: CASSLNGQGRDEQFF
clone size: -; D gene: TRBD2; V gene: TRBV6-1; J gene: TRBJ2-7; CDR3 DNA: TGTGCCAGCAAAACGGGACTAGCGGGAGACGAGCAGTACTTC; CDR3 protein: CASKTGLAGDEQYF
clone size: -; D gene: -; V gene: TRBV6-1; J gene: TRBJ1-1; CDR3 DNA: TGTGCCAGCACGATAGGGGAGGCGAACACTGAAGCTTTCTTT; CDR3 protein: CASTIGEANTEAFF
clone size: -; D gene: -; V gene: TRBV7-3; J gene: TRBJ2-6; CDR3 DNA: TGTGCCAGCAGCCGCAATGCGCCCTCTGGGGCCAACGTCCTGACTTTC; CDR3 protein: CASSRNAPSGANVLTF
clone size: -; D gene: -; V gene: TRBV23-1; J gene: TRBJ1-1; CDR3 DNA: TGCGCCAGCTTCAGGGAAATTCGGGACTTTGGGACTGAAGCTTTCTTT; CDR3 protein: CASFREIRDFGTEAFF
clone size: -; D gene: TRBD1; V gene: TRBV5-6; J gene: TRBJ1-1; CDR3 DNA: TGTGCCAGCAGTCCGACAGGGGAGGTGAACACTGAAGCTTTCTTT; CDR3 protein: CASSPTGEVNTEAFF
clone size: -; D gene: -; V gene: TRBV4-1; J gene: TRBJ2-6; CDR3 DNA: TGCGCCAGCAGCCAAGCGGGAGGGGCCAACGTCCTGACTTTC; CDR3 protein: CASSQAGGANVLTF
clone size: -; D gene: -; V gene: TRBV7-2; J gene: TRBJ2-7; CDR3 DNA: TGTGCCAGCAGCTTTTCCTACCCTTGGCCCGGGGGCGAGCAGTACTTC; CDR3 protein: CASSFSYPWPGGEQYF
clone size: -; D gene: TRBD1; V gene: TRBV4-1; J gene: TRBJ2-2; CDR3 DNA: TGCGCCAGCAGCCAGCCGGGACAGGCAACCGGGGAGCTGTTTTTT; CDR3 protein: CASSQPGQATGELFF
clone size: -; D gene: TRBD2; V gene: TRBV5-8; J gene: TRBJ2-7; CDR3 DNA: TGTGCCAGCACCAGGAGGACTAGCGGGAGGGAGCAGTACTTC; CDR3 protein: CASTRRTSGREQYF
clone size: once; D gene: -; V gene: TRBV28; J gene: TRBJ2-2; CDR3 DNA: TGTGCCAGCAAGACCGAGTGGGGGAAGCTGTCCGGGGAGCTGTTTTTT; CDR3 protein: CASKTEWGKLSGELFF
clone size: -; D gene: -; V gene: TRBV7-3; J gene: TRBJ2-1; CDR3 DNA: TGTGCCAGCAGCTCAACTCCCATCACGGAGCAGTTCTTC; CDR3 protein: CASSSTPITEQFF
clone size: -; D gene: -; V gene: TRBV7-9; J gene: TRBJ2-3; CDR3 DNA: TGTGCCAGCAGCCCTTTTTTGGCGGAGAGCACAGATACGCAGTATTTT; CDR3 protein: CASSPFLAESTDTQYF
clone size: -; D gene: -; V gene: TRBV10-3; J gene: TRBJ1-5; CDR3 DNA: TGTGCCATCAGTCGTCCAGGAAATCAGCCCCAGCATTTT; CDR3 protein: CAISRPGNQPQHF
clone size: -; D gene: -; V gene: TRBV7-2; J gene: TRBJ2-5; CDR3 DNA: TGTGCCAGCAGCTTATTCGGGACGGGGGAGACCCAGTACTTC; CDR3 protein: CASSLFGTGETQYF
clone size: -; D gene: -; V gene: TRBV5-1; J gene: TRBJ2-7; CDR3 DNA: TGCGCCAGCAGCCCGGCCCCCAGGGCTGCTACCGAGCAGTACTTC; CDR3 protein: CASSPAPRAATEQYF
clone size: -; D gene: -; V gene: TRBV13; J gene: TRBJ2-1; CDR3 DNA: TGTGCCAGCAGTCTGACATCACCAAATGAGCAGTTCTTC; CDR3 protein: CASSLTSPNEQFF